Following are 4 T cell receptor beta chains from one sample sequenced in a study of T cell clones after liver transplantation. Profiling relied on immunoSEQ multiplex PCR, and the TCRdb table lists in-frame clones only, not all of them. This sample carries 72,000 or so clones, 83% of them seen once, and the ten largest clones take less than 3.5%. This sample comprised CD4+ T cells from blood, obtained at the 22-month timepoint. The source of these receptors is a human patient who received a liver transplant. Some T cells may originate from the graft donor.

In its sample, this clone was seen once. The chain uses TRBV5-4 and TRBJ2-1; D is ambiguous. The CDR3 is 14 residues long. The V end lost 4 bases, the J end lost 8 bases, and 16 bases lay between the germline ends. The germline V gene encodes CDR1 SGHNT and CDR2 YYREEE (reference sequence). In DNA form, the CDR3 reads TGTGCCAGCAGCCCCTCCCCTCCTGGTCATGAGCAGTTCTTC. Translated: CASSPSPPGHEQFF. Using reference TRBV5-4 and TRBJ2-1 for the parts outside the CDR3, the full variable domain is ETGVTQSPTHLIKTRGQQVTLRCSSQSGHNTVSWYQQALGQGPQFIFQYYREEENGRGNFPPRFSGLQFPNYSSELNVNALELDDSALYLCASSPSPPGHEQFFGPGTRLTVL.

The chain joins TRBV19 to TRBJ1-5; D uncertain. Trimming pared 5 bases from V and 1 base from J, leaving 3 bases between. Germline CDR1 reads LNHDA; CDR2 reads SQIVND (reference sequence). This CDR3 contains 12 residues. CDR3 in amino acids: CASSGSNQPQHF. DNA of the CDR3: TGTGCCAGTAGTGGCAGCAATCAGCCCCAGCATTTT. Variable domain in full (rest from reference TRBV19 and TRBJ1-5): DGGITQSPKYLFRKEGQNVTLSCEQNLNHDAMYWYRQDPGQGLRLIYYSQIVNDFQKGDIAEGYSVSREKKESFPLTVTSAQKNPTAFYLCASSGSNQPQHFGDGTRLSIL.

The chain uses TRBV27 and TRBJ2-3; TRBD1 or TRBD2 may be the D gene (5 bases each). The length of the CDR3 is 16 residues. The V and J ends lost 8 bases and 5 bases respectively, with 23 bases between them. Looked up from germline, CDR1 is MNHEY and CDR2 is SMNVEV (reference sequence). The CDR3 DNA sequence: TGTGCCAGCGGAAGCTTAGGGGCGGGTCCGGGAGATACGCAGTATTTT. Translated: CASGSLGAGPGDTQYF.

This chain joins TRBV18 and TRBJ2-2; D is perhaps TRBD1 or TRBD2 (5 bases each). Trimming took off 1 base at V and 5 bases at J, with 8 bases between the two ends. CDR3 length: 14 amino acids. The germline CDR1 and CDR2 sequences are KGHSH and LQKENI. The DNA of the CDR3 is TGTGCCAGCTCACCACAAGGGACGACCGGGGAGCTGTTTTTT. Amino acids: CASSPQGTTGELFF.